A single sample is the source of the 10 T cell receptor beta chains below, sequenced in a study of T-cell memory formation after mild COVID-19. TCRdb re-derived calls from the 5' RACE reads in MiXCR, one entry per CDR3 protein. The repertoire holds about 430,000 distinct CDR3 sequences, with around 24% as singletons. Source material: PBMCs or a T cell subset sorted from them (not recorded which). The receptor set was obtained from an adult woman who had mild COVID-19 (a few samples of this study predate the infection). Cell type and time point are not known.

The chain is built from TRBV24-1 and TRBJ1-1, with a possible D match to TRBD1 (5 bases). V was clipped by 4 bases and J by 2 bases, with 13 bases between them. The CDR3 consists of 15 residues. The germline CDR1 and CDR2 sequences are KGHDR and SFDVKD. The CDR3 sequence is CATSDPARGNTEAFF. CDR3 bases: TGTGCCACCAGTGACCCGGCGAGGGGTAACACTGAAGCTTTCTTT.

This clonotype came up a few times. The CDR3 nucleotides read TGTGCCAGCAGCCAAGAACTGCTCCACACAGATACGCAGTATTTT. It codes for CASSQELLHTDTQYF. The V and J genes are TRBV3-1 and TRBJ2-3; D call uncertain. Germline loops: CDR1 LGHDT, CDR2 YNNKEL (reference sequence). The length of the CDR3 is 15 residues. Trimming removed 0 bases at V and 2 bases at J, with 9 bases between.

There are a few counts of this clonotype. The genes are TRBV9 and TRBJ2-2, with D unclear. The CDR3 loop spans 13 amino acids. The V end was cut by 5 bases, the J end by 1 base, with 6 bases between. CDR1 and CDR2 (germline): SGDLS, YYNGEE. CDR3 in amino acids: CASRKGNTGELFF. In DNA form, the CDR3 reads TGTGCCAGCAGGAAAGGGAACACCGGGGAGCTGTTTTTT.

This clonotype was recorded at least ten times. The chain combines TRBV5-5 with TRBJ2-7, with D perhaps TRBD2 (5 bases). The V end lost 7 bases, the J end lost 0 bases, and 17 bases lay between the germline ends. CDR1 is SGHKS and CDR2 is YYEKEE in the germline V gene (reference sequence). This CDR3 is 15 amino acids long. CDR3 nucleotides: TGTGCCAGCGCGGAGGAGTTTTCAAGCTCCTACGAGCAGTACTTC. Translation: CASAEEFSSSYEQYF. Looking up the rest from reference TRBV5-5 and TRBJ2-7 gives the full variable domain: DAGVTQSPTHLIKTRGQQVTLRCSPISGHKSVSWYQQVLGQGPQFIFQYYEKEERGRGNFPDRFSARQFPNYSSELNVNALLLGDSALYLCASAEEFSSSYEQYFGPGTRLTVT.

This clonotype showed up just a few times. This chain uses TRBV6-5 with TRBJ1-1, with a possible D match to TRBD1 (5 bases). Germline V CDR1 and CDR2: MNHEY, SVGAGI. The CDR3 totals 16 residues. Trimming took off 2 bases at V and 4 bases at J, with 17 bases between the two ends. The CDR3 loop reads CASSYGDPHGGTEAFF. The CDR3 DNA follows: TGTGCCAGCAGTTACGGGGACCCCCACGGGGGCACTGAAGCTTTCTTT.

This clonotype turned up a few times. This chain joins TRBV5-1 and TRBJ2-7; 7 positions agree with TRBD2. The CDR3 runs 14 residues. Germline CDR1 is SGHRS and CDR2 is YFSETQ. V lost 3 bases and J lost 6; bases outside the gene matches: 9. The CDR3: CASSWAKGGIEQYF. CDR3 nucleotide sequence: TGCGCCAGCAGCTGGGCCAAGGGAGGGATCGAGCAGTACTTC.

The CDR3 loop is CASSIRPTSTGTDTQYF. The CDR3 DNA reads as TGTGCCAGCAGCATAAGACCGACATCGACAGGGACAGATACGCAGTATTTT. This sequence joins TRBV7-9 and TRBJ2-3, with TRBD1 identical over 7 bases. V lost 5 bases, J lost 3 bases, and 14 bases stayed unmatched. CDR1 is SEHNR and CDR2 is FQNEAQ in the germline V gene (reference sequence). This CDR3 is 17 amino acids long. The whole variable domain, remainder taken from reference TRBV7-9 and TRBJ2-3, is DTGVSQNPRHKITKRGQNVTFRCDPISEHNRLYWYRQTLGQGPEFLTYFQNEAQLEKSRLLSDRFSAERPKGSFSTLEIQRTEQGDSAMYLCASSIRPTSTGTDTQYFGPGTRLTVL.

V is TRBV7-3 and J is TRBJ2-3; D is unclear. The germline V gene encodes CDR1 SGHTA and CDR2 FQGTGA. The CDR3 has 13 residues. V lost 4 bases to trimming and J lost 3 bases, with 8 bases between them. The CDR3 region has the DNA TGTGCCAGCAGCTCCACGCCGACAGATACGCAGTATTTT. This sequence encodes CASSSTPTDTQYF.

V gene TRBV2 combines with J gene TRBJ2-5, with 16 bases matching TRBD2. V was pared by 5 bases and J by 7 bases, with 16 bases of the junction left unmatched. CDR3 length: 19 residues. In germline, CDR1 is SNHLY, CDR2 FYNNEI. This CDR3 reads CASSPKGLAGGPVKGTQYF. The DNA of the CDR3 is TGTGCCAGCAGTCCGAAGGGACTAGCGGGAGGGCCCGTCAAGGGGACCCAGTACTTC.

This clonotype has more than one count but fewer than ten. This chain joins TRBV7-9 and TRBJ1-1; D not certain. Germline V gives CDR1 SEHNR, CDR2 FQNEAQ (reference sequence). This CDR3 region has 13 residues. The V and J ends lost 5 bases and 6 bases respectively, with 13 bases between them. The CDR3 loop is CASSLRRVSEAFF. In DNA form, the CDR3 reads TGTGCCAGCAGCCTCCGTCGGGTCTCTGAAGCTTTCTTT.